Listed below are T cell receptor beta chains from one sample, sequenced in a study of blood T cell repertoires in COVID-19. Sequenced by immunoSEQ multiplex PCR; TCRdb stores in-frame clones only, minus some. The repertoire holds 250,000 to 300,000 clones, with 85% to 90% as singletons. The sequenced material came from PBMCs or T cells enriched from blood (not recorded which). These receptors all stem from a man in his forties who had recovered from COVID-19. Each CDR3 is given with its conserved first and last residue. The order of the fields is V gene, clone size, J gene, D gene, CDR3 protein. The D gene is left open where the match is weak. A row's size may be missing; if present it is once, few, many or a size class.

TRBV7-7	.	TRBJ2-1	TRBD1	CASSPRDSYNEQFF
TRBV12-3/TRBV12-4	.	TRBJ1-2	.	CASRAAGYGYTF
TRBV2	.	TRBJ1-6	TRBD1	CASSQQGPGHF
TRBV5-1	.	TRBJ2-1	TRBD2	CASSLVPSGNTEQFF
TRBV7-3	.	TRBJ2-1	TRBD1	CASSFGTGYNEQFF
TRBV7-2	.	TRBJ2-7	.	CASSLGPGSGEQYF
TRBV20-1	.	TRBJ1-1	.	CSASLTFLNTEAFF
TRBV7-9	.	TRBJ1-2	.	CASSSSDGGAGYGYTF
TRBV19	once	TRBJ2-3	.	CASSEYRGTDTQYF
TRBV19	.	TRBJ2-3	TRBD1	CASSNLQGGGWYF
TRBV28	.	TRBJ1-4	.	CASSFQGGNEKLFF
TRBV19	.	TRBJ1-1	.	CASSPDRVNTEAFF
TRBV5-6	.	TRBJ1-4	.	CASSWIRDKGVDEKLFF
TRBV4-1	.	TRBJ1-5	TRBD1	CASSQGQGSSSQPQHF